The clone carrying this T cell receptor (beta chain) was found many times. The antigen remains unidentified. Germline V gene data show CDR1 as SGHAT and CDR2 as FQNNGV. V was pared by 0 bases and J by 0 bases, with 12 bases between. This CDR3 has 17 residues. This sample is part of a study of breast tumors, draining lymph nodes, adjacent tissues. Each CDR3 protein gets one entry after TCRdb re-called the multiplex PCR reads with MiXCR. Seen here are 47,000 or so distinct CDR3 sequences, 20% to 25% observed once, and the top ten hold roughly 8%. Study observations and caveats: Compared with lymph nodes, tumors were less diverse; compared with nontumor tissue, more. Tumor T cell lymph node origin was a supported hypothesis, not proven.

The chain carries TRBV11-2 and TRBJ1-3; D gene uncertain. Sequencing was carried out using breast tumor tissue. The TCR originated in a female donor with breast cancer. Some clones in this sample may be carry-over from other donors' samples. For the CDR3, the DNA is TGTGCCAGCAGCTTAGACGACCCGTGGTCCTCTGGAAACACCATATATTTT. Translated, it gives CASSLDDPWSSGNTIYF.